This entry is about one T cell receptor (beta chain). Its cognate antigen is unknown. Treatment specified: oral pan-JAK inhibitor, 5-10 mg twice daily. Extracted RNA was reverse transcribed, and the resulting cDNA served as sequencing template. Profiling relied on immunoSEQ multiplex PCR, and the TCRdb table lists in-frame clones only, not all of them. Seen here are about 210,000 clones, over 60% observed once, and the top ten hold 3.5% to 5%. These data originate in a study of CD8+ T cells in alopecia areata. Germline V gives CDR1 MNHNY, CDR2 SVGAGI (reference sequence). The CDR3 covers 15 residues. The V end lost 6 bases, the J end lost 1 base, and 10 bases lay between the germline ends. General study findings and limits: Only a single nonresponder existed, so baseline CD8+ expansion links stay unclear.

V usage is TRBV6-6 and J usage is TRBJ1-6; no clear D gene. The origin of this receptor is a human donor with alopecia areata. The sample here was CD4+ T cells sorted from blood, taken at week 4, from a patient treated with tofacitinib. CDR3 nucleotides: TGTGCCAGCAGGGAAGGAAAATCCTATAATTCACCCCTCCACTTT. Translated: CASREGKSYNSPLHF.